This T cell receptor beta chain originates from a study of cytomegalovirus exposure and HLA in healthy donors. At the level of the study: A prior study identified 90 million to 120 million unique TCR beta sequences from 200 million or so T cells. Overall study results and limits: An analysis done earlier found most TCR beta V segments productive about 87% or about 30% of the time.

CDR3 length: 16 residues. Germline V lookup: CDR1 MDHEN, CDR2 SYDVKM. The junction had 7 bases not matched to a gene; V was cut back by 2 bases and J by 1 base. Concerning this clone itself: The antigen is unknown.

Researchers ran the PCR with 60 Vbeta and 13 Jbeta primers. The protocol was immunoSEQ multiplex PCR, while the TCRdb copy is restricted to in-frame clones and leaves out a portion. The data include 75,000 to 85,000 clones; the top ten clones carry 3.8%. Material for sequencing was PBMCs. The chain has TRBV28 and TRBJ2-7; TRBD1 agrees at 8 bases. The source is a man aged 18 to 29 in good health and CMV-seropositive. The CDR3 protein is CASSLSRDRKSYEQYF. DNA of the CDR3: TGTGCCAGCAGTTTAAGTCGGGACAGGAAGTCCTACGAGCAGTACTTC.